The T cell receptor beta chain under discussion was sequenced for a study of shared clonotypes between healthy human individuals. Overall study findings and caveats: All-four-donor shared clonotypes had higher generation probabilities than non-shared clonotypes did.

CDR3 size: 15 residues. CDR1 and CDR2 (germline): ENHRY, SYGVKD. With V trimmed by 2 bases and J by 4 bases, 5 bases remained unmatched. Authors' analysis steps: There were no quality scores in the junction-only immunoSEQ sequences, so filtering differed. Data came from immunoSEQ multiplex PCR; TCRdb stores just in-frame clones and leaves some out. D and trimming were read from the DNA, whereas the V and J calls and clone size are those reported in that table. The top ten clones hold more than 1.5% of a sample with around 2,000,000 clones, 90% to 95% of them seen once. Cells designated naive CD8 were CD45RO-negative and were positively selected for CCR7, with terminally differentiated effector memory CD45RA+ cells excluded. On this clone: What it binds is unknown.

Sequencing was done on a sample of naive CD8+ T cells from PBMCs. This rearrangement joins TRBV10-3 to TRBJ2-1; 7 bases are a match to TRBD2. The receptor was isolated from a young man in good health. Some clones in this sample may be carry-over from other donors' samples. CDR3 sequence: CAISEPRTRYNEQFF. The CDR3 DNA sequence: TGTGCCATCAGTGAGCCGCGGACTAGGTACAATGAGCAGTTCTTC.